This TCR beta chain derives from a study of response to subunit inactivated influenza vaccine. TCRdb ran MiXCR on the RT-PCR reads and lists one entry per CDR3 protein. This sample has about 570,000 distinct CDR3 sequences, with over 9% found just once. This clonotype was recorded at least ten times. Germline lookup yields CDR1 DFQATT and CDR2 SNEGSKA (reference sequence). Trimming took 5 bases from V and 8 from J, leaving 15 bases between them. The CDR3 totals 13 residues. This sample also belongs to another study, concerning T cells expressing NK-cell markers. From that report: TCR beta libraries carry UMIs added by 5'RACE template switching. Repertoire data for TCR beta were derived from sorted T cells (CD3+CD56+NKG2C+, CD3+CD56+NKG2C- and CD3+CD56-NKG2C+). One of eight sequenced donors was HCMV-seronegative; the other seven were seropositive. In several experiments, sorting was restricted to alpha-beta TCR T cells by an anti-gamma-delta TCR antibody. Where a few donors were concerned, these clonotypes also led the CD3+CD56-NKG2C+ fraction.

The V gene is TRBV20-1, the J gene TRBJ1-4; no clear D. The sequence came from a man in his fifties or sixties who received an inactivated influenza vaccine. Sequencing used PBMCs from blood, obtained on the day of vaccination. The CDR3 is CSAWNPIGEKLFF. Written as DNA, the CDR3 is TGCAGTGCTTGGAACCCGATTGGGGAAAAACTGTTTTTT.